This entry lists 22 T cell receptor beta chains sequenced from one sample in a study of blood T cell repertoires in COVID-19. This table comes from immunoSEQ multiplex PCR, and its TCRdb copy is limited to in-frame clones, with some not included. The table includes 300,000 to 400,000 clones, roughly 90% detected once. Sequenced sample: PBMCs or T cells enriched from blood (not recorded which). The receptors here all came from a woman in her 30s with acute COVID-19.

The genes are TRBV12-3 or TRBV12-4 and TRBJ1-5; D uncertain. The ends were cut back, 3 bases at V and 5 bases at J, with 8 bases in the middle. The CDR3 consists of 13 residues. DNA of the CDR3: TGTGCCAGCAGTTTGAGAGGAGATCAGCCCCAGCATTTT. Translating it yields CASSLRGDQPQHF.

The V call is TRBV3-1 (or the pseudogene TRBV3-2), the J call TRBJ2-3; D possibly corresponds to TRBD2 (5 bases). The germline V and J ends were trimmed by 3 bases and 5 bases, with 9 bases remaining between them. The germline CDR1 and CDR2 sequences are LGHDT and YNNKEL (reference sequence). There are 13 residues in the CDR3. The CDR3 bases are TGTGCCAGCAGCCACGAACTAGTAGATACGCAGTATTTT. Its protein is CASSHELVDTQYF.

This chain uses TRBV9 with TRBJ2-7, with 10 positions matching TRBD2. Germline CDR1 is SGDLS and CDR2 is YYNGEE. The CDR3 loop spans 14 amino acids. Trimming removed 4 bases from V and 4 bases from J; junction bases left unmatched: 5. CDR3 in DNA: TGTGCCAGCAGCCACAGCGGGGGGGATTACGAGCAGTACTTC. It is translated as CASSHSGGDYEQYF.

V is TRBV19 and J is TRBJ2-7, with 9 nucleotides matching TRBD2. The germline gives CDR1 LNHDA, CDR2 SQIVND (reference sequence). The CDR3 covers 17 residues. J was trimmed by 0 bases and V by 7 bases; bases with no gene match: 13. DNA of the CDR3: TGTGCCAGTACAGAAGCGGGGGGCCCCTCTGGCTCCTACGAGCAGTACTTC. Its translation is CASTEAGGPSGSYEQYF.

CDR3 DNA sequence: TGTGCCAGCAGTGAGGAGGAAAGGGTATCCTACGAGCAGTACTTC. Residues: CASSEEERVSYEQYF. The chain recombines TRBV6-1 with TRBJ2-7, with a possible D match to TRBD2 (5 bases). There are 15 residues in the CDR3. The V end lost 3 bases, the J end lost 1 base, and 13 bases lay between the germline ends. Per germline, CDR1 MNHNS and CDR2 SASEGT.

The rearrangement links TRBV6-5 to TRBJ2-5, with TRBD2 as a possible D gene (7 bases). Germline CDR1 and CDR2: MNHEY and SVGAGI. Trimming shortened V by 6 bases and J by 4 bases, and 18 bases separated the two germline ends. This CDR3 comprises 15 residues. Here the CDR3 reads CASSRGASGVETQYF. CDR3 coding DNA: TGTGCCAGCAGCCGGGGGGCGTCAGGGGTAGAGACCCAGTACTTC.

The chain employs TRBV5-1 and TRBJ1-1; D is uncertain. Germline V gene data show CDR1 as SGHRS and CDR2 as YFSETQ. V lost 4 bases and J lost 1, with 14 bases in between. The CDR3 runs to 15 residues. CDR3 region: CASSALPGGNTEAFF. CDR3 in DNA: TGCGCCAGCAGCGCCCTTCCAGGAGGGAACACTGAAGCTTTCTTT. Full variable domain (outside the CDR3, taken from reference TRBV5-1 and TRBJ1-1): KAGVTQTPRYLIKTRGQQVTLSCSPISGHRSVSWYQQTPGQGLQFLFEYFSETQRNKGNFPGRFSGRQFSNSRSEMNVSTLELGDSALYLCASSALPGGNTEAFFGQGTRLTVV.

This chain joins TRBV19 and TRBJ1-5, with 8 bases lining up with TRBD1. V shed 3 bases, J shed 5 bases, and the junction held 6 bases outside the gene matches. This CDR3 is built from 15 residues. Per germline, CDR1 LNHDA and CDR2 SQIVND (reference sequence). Written as DNA, the CDR3 is TGTGCCAGTAGTATTTTGGGACAGGAATATCAGCCCCAGCATTTT. Amino acids: CASSILGQEYQPQHF.

The V and J genes are TRBV2 and TRBJ1-1; 8 positions agree with TRBD1. This CDR3 has 16 amino acids. The V and J ends lost 7 bases and 6 bases, in that order; junction bases with no gene match: 16. From germline, CDR1 is SNHLY and CDR2 FYNNEI. The CDR3 reads CASIGRTGMLNPEAFF. CDR3 in DNA: TGTGCCAGCATCGGCAGGACAGGGATGCTAAACCCTGAAGCTTTCTTT.

This clone appeared a single time. The rearrangement joins TRBV6-6 to TRBJ2-7; TRBD1 matches 8 bases. The CDR3 has 15 residues. Germline CDR1 MNHNY, CDR2 SVGAGI (reference sequence). V lost 6 bases to trimming and J lost 0 bases; unmatched junction nucleotides: 7. The DNA of the CDR3 is TGTGCCAGCAGGGGCGGGACAGGACCCTCCTACGAGCAGTACTTC. Amino acids: CASRGGTGPSYEQYF.

V usage is TRBV5-5 and J usage is TRBJ1-1, with D unresolved. V was shortened by 0 bases and J by 0 bases, with 12 bases between the two germline ends. The CDR3 totals 16 residues. Germline V gene data show CDR1 as SGHKS and CDR2 as YYEKEE (reference sequence). In DNA form, the CDR3 reads TGTGCCAGCAGCTTGGAGGTCCGGGTACTGAACACTGAAGCTTTCTTT. This codes for CASSLEVRVLNTEAFF.

V usage is TRBV24-1 and J usage is TRBJ2-7; no reliable D call. Looked up from germline, CDR1 is KGHDR and CDR2 is SFDVKD. V shed 5 bases and J shed 0 bases, with 10 bases lying between them. This CDR3 is built from 14 residues. The CDR3 loop is CATSVSASSYEQYF. CDR3 coding DNA: TGTGCCACCAGTGTGTCTGCGAGCTCCTACGAGCAGTACTTC.

The CDR3 coding sequence is TGTGCCAGCAGCCAAGGACAGGGGAGACACACCATATATTTT. Its protein product is CASSQGQGRHTIYF. The V call is TRBV3-1 (or the pseudogene TRBV3-2), the J call TRBJ1-3; 8 positions match TRBD1. The CDR3 runs 14 residues. Germline CDR1 LGHDT, CDR2 YNNKEL (reference sequence). J was trimmed by 8 bases and V by 1 base; bases with no gene match: 4.

The rearrangement joins TRBV5-5 to TRBJ2-7; 8 nucleotides agree with TRBD2. Per the germline V gene, CDR1 is SGHKS and CDR2 is YYEKEE (reference sequence). Trimming cost V 0 bases and J 1 base; bases outside gene matches: 6. The CDR3 contains 16 residues. The CDR3 coding sequence is TGTGCCAGCAGCTTGGGCTCCGGGGGGGCGTCCTACGAGCAGTACTTC. Its protein product is CASSLGSGGASYEQYF.

This clone has more than one count but fewer than ten. The chain is built from TRBV21-1 and TRBJ1-1; the D call of TRBD1 is as the table states it, not checked on the DNA. TRBV21-1 is termed a pseudogene. The CDR3 consists of 15 residues. CDR3 protein: CASSKGTGGWTEAFF. CDR3 DNA: TGTGCCAGCAGCAAAGGAACAGGGGGCTGGACTGAAGCTTTCTTT.

Only one count was recorded for this clone. Other DNA sequences in this sample translate to the same CDR3. The V and J genes are TRBV7-2 and TRBJ2-2; 7 positions agree with TRBD2. CDR1 is SGHTA and CDR2 is FQGNSA in the germline V gene. The CDR3 totals 14 residues. The V gene end was trimmed by 0 bases and the J gene end by 5 bases; junction bases not matched to a gene: 0. CDR3 in amino acids: CASSLAGGTGELFF. CDR3 sequence (DNA): TGTGCCAGCAGCTTAGCGGGGGGGACCGGGGAGCTGTTTTTT.

This clone was detected once. The rearrangement links TRBV7-9 to TRBJ1-1; D is undetermined. V was shortened by 1 base and J by 5 bases, with 8 bases between the two germline ends. The CDR3 runs to 13 residues. Germline values: CDR1 SEHNR, CDR2 FQNEAQ (reference sequence). The CDR3 bases are TGTGCCAGCAGCTTAGTGAGAGATACTGAAGCTTTCTTT. Translating it yields CASSLVRDTEAFF.

This sequence joins TRBV5-4 and TRBJ1-3; 7 nucleotides line up with TRBD1. Germline V gene sequence: CDR1 SGHNT, CDR2 YYREEE (reference sequence). J lost 4 bases, V lost 4 bases, and 5 bases had no gene match. The CDR3 spans 14 residues. DNA for the CDR3: TGTGCCAGCAGCCCAGGGGGGAAGGGAAACACCATATATTTT. Translation gives CASSPGGKGNTIYF.

The rearrangement uses TRBV3-1 (or the pseudogene TRBV3-2) and TRBJ2-7, with TRBD1 matching over 9 bases. The CDR3 sequence is 16 residues long. Germline CDR1 reads LGHDT; CDR2 reads YNNKEL (reference sequence). With 2 bases clipped from V and 3 bases from J, the junction kept 8 bases outside the gene matches. CDR3: CASSQPTGTGIYEQYF. The CDR3 region has the DNA TGTGCCAGCAGCCAACCAACAGGGACAGGGATCTACGAGCAGTACTTC.

This clone was detected a few times. This chain links TRBV4-3 with TRBJ2-5; maybe TRBD2 (6 bases). The germline V and J ends were trimmed by 5 bases and 5 bases, with 18 bases remaining between them. Looked up from germline, CDR1 is LGHNA and CDR2 is YSLEER. The CDR3 covers 15 residues. The CDR3 DNA is TGCGCCAGCAGCGACCGGGACTTGGGGAGCGAGACCCAGTACTTC. It is translated as CASSDRDLGSETQYF.

This rearrangement joins TRBV24-1 to TRBJ2-3; TRBD2 matches at 14 bases. The CDR3 loop spans 16 amino acids. Trimming took 7 bases from V and 3 from J; bases not matched to a gene: 5. Germline V gene lookup returns CDR1 KGHDR and CDR2 SFDVKD. This chain's CDR3 is CATSGGLAGVTDTQYF. The CDR3 DNA reads as TGTGCCACCAGCGGGGGACTAGCGGGGGTTACAGATACGCAGTATTTT.

V gene TRBV19 combines with J gene TRBJ1-5; D uncertain. This CDR3 region has 18 residues. With 0 bases removed from V and 2 bases from J, the gap between germline ends came to 17 bases. In germline, CDR1 is LNHDA, CDR2 SQIVND (reference sequence). The CDR3 DNA reads as TGTGCCAGTAGTATAGATTGGCGGGGAATGGAAGGCAATCAGCCCCAGCATTTT. Translating gives CASSIDWRGMEGNQPQHF.